The clone carrying this T cell receptor beta chain was observed at least ten times. This CDR3 is built from 17 residues. Trimming cost V 2 bases and J 9 bases; bases outside gene matches: 14. Germline CDR1 SGHRS, CDR2 YFSETQ. This specimen comes from a study of shared clonotypes between healthy human individuals. The method was immunoSEQ multiplex PCR; TCRdb's version includes in-frame clones alone and lacks a portion of them. Of over a million clones listed, 75% to 85% are singletons. The sequencing sample was made of memory CD4+ T cells from PBMCs. Subset of the sample: CD45RA-negative fraction. The clonotype originates from a man aged 18 to 29 in good health. Some clones in this sample may be carry-over from other donors' samples. The V and J genes are TRBV5-1 and TRBJ2-1; TRBD1 agrees at 10 bases. The CDR3 is CASSFPTGTGDNIEQFF. The DNA for the CDR3 is TGCGCCAGCAGCTTCCCGACCGGGACAGGGGATAACATTGAGCAGTTCTTC. The full variable domain, in which reference TRBV5-1 and TRBJ2-1 provide the parts outside the CDR3, is KAGVTQTPRYLIKTRGQQVTLSCSPISGHRSVSWYQQTPGQGLQFLFEYFSETQRNKGNFPGRFSGRQFSNSRSEMNVSTLELGDSALYLCASSFPTGTGDNIEQFFGPGTRLTVL.